This T cell receptor (beta chain) appears in the sequencing data of a study of blood T cell repertoires in COVID-19. Across the study: Spain, Italy and the United States supplied samples that represented acute and convalescent COVID-19. The analysed material was cDNA or gDNA that came from T cells, B-cell-depleted T cells, or PBMCs.

Trimming left V 7 bases short and J 1 base short, with 10 bases between. CDR1 and CDR2 from the germline V gene are ENHRY and SYGVKD. The CDR3 runs to 13 residues. Two negative PCRs, clearance, or symptom resolution characterized the recovered Cohort 3 donors. Sequencing was performed with immunoSEQ multiplex PCR; in TCRdb, only in-frame clones are kept and a portion is missing. The repertoire holds more than 200,000 clones, with around nine tenths as singletons. Sequencing input: PBMCs or T cells enriched from blood (not recorded which). The chain is built from TRBV10-3 and TRBJ1-2, with D perhaps matching TRBD1 (6 bases). This clonotype was sampled from a woman in her fifties or sixties who had recovered from COVID-19. DNA for the CDR3: TGTGCCATCACAGGACAGTTTAACTATGGCTACACCTTC. Encoded protein: CAITGQFNYGYTF.